The 27 T cell receptor beta chains in this list originate from one sample, sequenced in a study of cytomegalovirus exposure and HLA in healthy donors. 13 Jbeta primers and 60 Vbeta primers were used for the PCR. Some clones are missing from TCRdb's copy, which holds only in-frame ones; the method was immunoSEQ multiplex PCR. Counted here are 95,000 to 110,000 clones, roughly 70% occurring once; the ten biggest clones make up 11% to 15%. The sample comprised PBMCs. These receptors were collected from a woman in her thirties or forties in good health and CMV-seropositive.

V gene TRBV18 combines with J gene TRBJ1-1; D is possibly TRBD1 (5 bases). This CDR3 region has 16 residues. Per germline, CDR1 KGHSH and CDR2 LQKENI. Trimming left V 6 bases short and J 1 base short, with 18 bases between. This chain's CDR3 is CASSPYIEQENTEAFF. The CDR3 region has the DNA TGTGCCAGCTCCCCATATATCGAACAGGAGAACACTGAAGCTTTCTTT.

The V call is TRBV7-2, the J call TRBJ1-1, with D perhaps TRBD1 (6 bases). V was shortened by 6 bases and J by 2 bases, with 13 bases between the two germline ends. CDR1 SGHTA and CDR2 FQGNSA come from the germline V gene. This CDR3 spans 14 amino acids. The CDR3 sequence is CASRAQGGNTEAFF. As DNA, the CDR3 is TGTGCCAGCAGGGCACAGGGCGGAAACACTGAAGCTTTCTTT.

The chain combines TRBV27 with TRBJ2-1; D is perhaps TRBD1 (5 bases). The V gene lost 5 bases and the J gene lost 5 bases, with 13 bases spanning the gap. The CDR3 sequence is 14 residues long. Germline-derived CDR1 and CDR2 are MNHEY and SMNVEV (reference sequence). DNA of the CDR3: TGTGCCAGCAGTCCCTACCAGGGTCACAATGAGCAGTTCTTC. Residues: CASSPYQGHNEQFF.

The chain couples TRBV30 to TRBJ2-3; D remains unclear. Germline-derived CDR1 and CDR2 are GTSNPN and SVGIG (reference sequence). Trimming left V 3 bases short and J 3 bases short, with 16 bases between. This CDR3 is 15 amino acids long. CDR3 residues: CAWSPLMRSTDTQYF. CDR3 bases: TGTGCCTGGAGCCCCTTAATGAGGTCAACAGATACGCAGTATTTT.

V usage is TRBV10-3 and J usage is TRBJ1-1; D not resolved. Germline V gene lookup returns CDR1 ENHRY and CDR2 SYGVKD. The CDR3 extends over 12 amino acids. Trimming pared 4 bases from V and 5 bases from J, leaving 8 bases between. The CDR3 spells CAISAGLTEAFF. For the CDR3, the DNA is TGTGCCATCAGTGCCGGGTTGACTGAAGCTTTCTTT.

The rearrangement joins TRBV11-3 to TRBJ2-3; the D gene is possibly TRBD1 (5 bases). Trimming removed 5 bases from V and 3 bases from J, with 9 bases in between. Germline CDR1 SGHNT, CDR2 YENEEA. The CDR3 covers 13 residues. The CDR3 DNA follows: TGTGCCAGCAGCACTCAGGGAACAGATACGCAGTATTTT. Translated, it gives CASSTQGTDTQYF. Full variable domain (outside the CDR3, taken from reference TRBV11-3 and TRBJ2-3): EAGVVQSPRYKIIEKKQPVAFWCNPISGHNTLYWYLQNLGQGPELLIRYENEEAVDDSQLPKDRFSAERLKGVDSTLKIQPAELGDSAVYLCASSTQGTDTQYFGPGTRLTVL.

This sequence joins TRBV19 and TRBJ1-6, with TRBD1 matching 7 bases. CDR3 length: 17 amino acids. Germline CDR1 and CDR2: LNHDA and SQIVND (reference sequence). V lost 3 bases and J lost 1; bases outside the gene matches: 6. The CDR3 sequence is CASSIRQGSSYNSPLHF. The CDR3 region has the DNA TGTGCCAGTAGTATCCGACAGGGATCGTCCTATAATTCACCCCTCCACTTT.

The sample holds one count of this clone. This sample also contains other DNA sequences that code for the same CDR3. The V and J genes are TRBV18 and TRBJ1-1, with TRBD1 identical over 11 bases. Germline CDR1 KGHSH, CDR2 LQKENI. J was trimmed by 10 bases and V by 3 bases; bases with no gene match: 1. The CDR3 is made up of 12 amino acids. The CDR3 here is CASSPDRGPAFF. The CDR3 bases are TGTGCCAGCTCACCGGACAGGGGGCCAGCTTTCTTT.

The chain carries TRBV7-3 and TRBJ2-7, with 11 nucleotides matching TRBD1. V shed 6 bases and J 3 bases; nucleotides not matched to a gene: 4. Germline V gives CDR1 SGHTA, CDR2 FQGTGA. The CDR3 sequence is 14 residues long. The DNA of the CDR3 is TGTGCCAGCAGTGCCGGGACAGGGGGCTACGAGCAGTACTTC. Encoded protein: CASSAGTGGYEQYF.

The gene calls are TRBV28 and TRBJ2-3, with TRBD2 matching 7 bases. Looked up from germline, CDR1 is MDHEN and CDR2 is SYDVKM. V trimming: 3 bases; J trimming: 2 bases; junction bases outside the gene matches: 8. This CDR3 has 16 amino acids. Here the CDR3 reads CASSFVRGGVTDTQYF. CDR3 DNA sequence: TGTGCCAGCAGTTTCGTCCGCGGGGGTGTCACAGATACGCAGTATTTT.

The chain joins TRBV9 to TRBJ2-5; 8 bases are a match to TRBD1. Looked up from germline, CDR1 is SGDLS and CDR2 is YYNGEE. CDR3 length: 15 amino acids. After removal of 4 bases from V and 4 bases from J, the junction contained 9 bases not matched to a gene. CDR3 nucleotides: TGTGCCAGCAGCCCCCAGACAGGGGCAGGAGAGACCCAGTACTTC. This encodes CASSPQTGAGETQYF.

The chain links TRBV25-1 to TRBJ1-1; D remains unclear. CDR1 and CDR2 (germline): MGHDK, SYGVNS. The length of the CDR3 is 16 residues. The V end lost 3 bases, the J end lost 1 base, and 15 bases lay between the germline ends. Written as DNA, the CDR3 is TGTGCCAGCAGTGAGGCCGGCCCCGGGTGGAACACTGAAGCTTTCTTT. This codes for CASSEAGPGWNTEAFF.

Comments on this clone: A read error may account for a junction end that differs from germline. The gene calls are TRBV11-2 and TRBJ2-7; no definite D call. CDR1 and CDR2 from the germline V gene are SGHAT and FQNNGV. The CDR3 spans 15 residues. CDR3 loop: CASSFGTSALYGQYF. CDR3 in DNA: TGTGCCAGCAGCTTTGGTACGAGTGCTCTCTACGGGCAGTACTTC.

The chain joins TRBV6-5 to TRBJ2-3, with 7 nucleotides matching TRBD2. The CDR3 runs 15 residues. The junction had 3 bases not matched to a gene; V was cut back by 3 bases and J by 0 bases. Per the germline V gene, CDR1 is MNHEY and CDR2 is SVGAGI. This chain's CDR3 is CASSYNGGSTDTQYF. DNA for the CDR3: TGTGCCAGCAGTTATAACGGGGGGAGCACAGATACGCAGTATTTT.

The V call is TRBV6-1, the J call TRBJ2-5, with D tentatively TRBD1 (5 bases). V gave up 2 bases and J gave up 3 bases, with 7 bases separating them. The CDR3 totals 13 residues. The V gene's germline CDR1 is MNHNS and CDR2 SASEGT. The CDR3 DNA reads TGTGCCAGCAGTGAACCAGGGAAAGAGACCCAGTACTTC. This codes for CASSEPGKETQYF.

This clone was picked up a small number of times. The chain uses TRBV10-3 and TRBJ2-7, with D uncertain. Looked up from germline, CDR1 is ENHRY and CDR2 is SYGVKD. V dropped 3 bases and J dropped 3 bases, with 3 bases sitting between them. The CDR3 has 11 amino acids. The CDR3: CAISDSYEQYF. As DNA, the CDR3 is TGTGCCATCAGTGACAGCTACGAGCAGTACTTC.

The chain has TRBV11-3 and TRBJ1-1, with D perhaps TRBD1 (5 bases). The germline CDR1 and CDR2 sequences are SGHNT and YENEEA. The V and J ends lost 2 bases and 5 bases respectively, with 12 bases between them. The CDR3 runs to 14 residues. The DNA of the CDR3 is TGTGCCAGCAGCTTAACTCACGCAGGGACTGAAGCTTTCTTT. This codes for CASSLTHAGTEAFF.

The chain employs TRBV5-1 and TRBJ2-5; 10 bases line up with TRBD2. The germline CDR1 and CDR2 sequences are SGHRS and YFSETQ. The CDR3 is made up of 15 amino acids. The ends lost 4 bases at V and 2 bases at J; junction bases unmatched: 5. The CDR3 sequence is CASSTTSGVQETQYF. The CDR3 nucleotides read TGCGCCAGCAGCACCACTAGCGGGGTGCAAGAGACCCAGTACTTC. Drawing the rest from reference TRBV5-1 and TRBJ2-5, the complete variable domain is KAGVTQTPRYLIKTRGQQVTLSCSPISGHRSVSWYQQTPGQGLQFLFEYFSETQRNKGNFPGRFSGRQFSNSRSEMNVSTLELGDSALYLCASSTTSGVQETQYFGPGTRLLVL.

The rearrangement links TRBV29-1 to TRBJ2-7; 11 positions agree with TRBD1. This CDR3 has 13 residues. Trimming removed 7 bases from V and 5 bases from J; junction bases left unmatched: 7. CDR1 is SQVTM and CDR2 is ANQGSEA in the germline V gene. The DNA for the CDR3 is TGCAGCGCACGGACAGGGGGCAAAAACGAGCAGTACTTC. It yields the protein CSARTGGKNEQYF.

The J gene is TRBJ1-1, the V gene TRBV19; D is perhaps TRBD1 (5 bases). Per germline, CDR1 LNHDA and CDR2 SQIVND (reference sequence). This CDR3 is built from 13 residues. With 8 bases removed from V and 4 bases from J, the gap between germline ends came to 14 bases. CDR3 protein: CASSRQGVTEAFF. In nucleotides, the CDR3 is TGTGCCAGTTCTCGTCAGGGCGTCACTGAAGCTTTCTTT.

This clone was found once. The chain carries TRBV4-1 and TRBJ1-5; 7 bases align to TRBD1. The ends lost 1 base at V and 3 bases at J; junction bases unmatched: 3. CDR1 and CDR2 from the germline V gene are MGHRA and YSYEKL. CDR3 length: 15 amino acids. CDR3 nucleotide sequence: TGCGCCAGCAGCCAAGTTGACAGGGTCAATCAGCCCCAGCATTTT. As protein: CASSQVDRVNQPQHF.

The rearrangement links TRBV7-9 to TRBJ2-1, with TRBD2 as a possible D gene (5 bases). This CDR3 comprises 15 residues. The V end lost 4 bases, the J end lost 8 bases, and 18 bases lay between the germline ends. Germline V lookup: CDR1 SEHNR, CDR2 FQNEAQ (reference sequence). The CDR3 protein is CASSSPISREYEQFF. CDR3 DNA: TGTGCCAGCAGCTCCCCCATAAGTCGGGAATATGAGCAGTTCTTC.

This rearrangement joins TRBV30 to TRBJ1-1; D may be TRBD1 (5 bases). CDR1 and CDR2 (germline): GTSNPN, SVGIG (reference sequence). Trimming pared 4 bases from V and 4 bases from J, leaving 10 bases between. The CDR3 is 12 residues long. CDR3 in amino acids: CAWKRTTTEAFF. As DNA, the CDR3 is TGTGCCTGGAAGAGGACAACCACTGAAGCTTTCTTT.

The rearrangement joins TRBV6-5 to TRBJ2-2, with a possible D match to TRBD1 (6 bases). V was shortened by 0 bases and J by 6 bases, with 8 bases between the two germline ends. The CDR3 has 14 amino acids. The germline V gene encodes CDR1 MNHEY and CDR2 SVGAGI. CDR3 protein: CASSYSKGAGELFF. As DNA, the CDR3 is TGTGCCAGCAGTTACTCGAAGGGGGCCGGGGAGCTGTTTTTT.

This chain connects TRBV6-6 to TRBJ1-3; 7 nucleotides match TRBD1. Germline-derived CDR1 and CDR2 are MNHNY and SVGAGI (reference sequence). Trimming removed 2 bases from V and 1 base from J; junction bases left unmatched: 2. The CDR3 consists of 15 residues. CDR3 bases: TGTGCCAGCAGTTACCCGACAGGGTCTGGAAACACCATATATTTT. Translation: CASSYPTGSGNTIYF.

Turning to this clone: A junction boundary mismatches the germline segment, possibly from a read error. This chain links TRBV28 with TRBJ1-4; 11 bases match TRBD1. Germline values: CDR1 MDHEN, CDR2 SYDVKM. This CDR3 contains 18 residues. DNA for the CDR3: TGTGCCAGCAGTTTCCGGACAGGGGGCTTGTGGGCTAACGAAAAACTGTTTTTT. Residues: CASSFRTGGLWANEKLFF.

This chain links TRBV6-5 with TRBJ2-2; the D gene is possibly TRBD1 (6 bases). The V and J ends lost 9 bases and 6 bases respectively, with 17 bases between them. CDR3 length: 14 residues. The germline V gene has CDR1 MNHEY and CDR2 SVGAGI. CDR3 residues: CASNRDSNAGELFF. CDR3 bases: TGTGCCAGTAACAGGGATTCCAACGCCGGGGAGCTGTTTTTT.